This is a list of T cell receptor beta chains from one sample in a study of cytomegalovirus exposure and HLA in healthy donors. Method: immunoSEQ multiplex PCR; TCRdb's copy keeps in-frame clones and lacks some. The table has fewer than 25,000 clones, around 82% seen once. The sample consisted of PBMCs. The receptors were sampled from a man aged 55 to 69 in good health and CMV-seronegative. CDR3s include the opening cysteine and the closing phenylalanine or tryptophan. Part of the rows lack a size; the others show once, few, many or a class for expanded clones.

>TRBJ2-7|-|TRBV7-9
CASSPRTSREQYF
>TRBJ2-3|-|TRBV27
CASSLVQGALGTDTQYF
>TRBJ1-1|-|TRBV2
CASSEGSPRGAFF
>TRBJ2-3|-|TRBV7-9
CASSFGTSSTDTQYF
>TRBJ1-6|-|TRBV19
CASLWANSPLHF
>TRBJ2-6|-|TRBV5-4
CASSLVQGGGGANVLTF
>TRBJ2-1|-|TRBV23-1
CASSLWALAGYNEQFF
>TRBJ2-4|once|TRBV6-4
CASSESAGRNIQYF
>TRBJ2-7|few|TRBV4-3
CASSQVVGASYEQYF
>TRBJ1-1|-|TRBV18
CASSPWAQMNTEAFF
>TRBJ2-1|-|TRBV6-1
CASSEAQGDEQFF
>TRBJ1-1|-|TRBV19
CASDGQGRKAFF
>TRBJ2-3|-|TRBV7-9
CASSLEVAGSDTQYF
>TRBJ2-5|-|TRBV21-1
CASSKAGREKLQETQYF
>TRBJ1-2|-|TRBV5-1
CASSPDRGGYGYTF
>TRBJ2-7|once|TRBV15
CATSRTGPYEQYF
>TRBJ2-7|-|TRBV29-1
CSSRSGGEQYF
>TRBJ2-1|-|TRBV4-3
CASSHRGWGNEQFF
>TRBJ1-1|-|TRBV5-8
CASSLTLTGAMNTEAFF
>TRBJ2-7|-|TRBV11-2
CASSHPTGGVQYF
>TRBJ1-2|-|TRBV2
CASSEAGETGTDYGYTF
>TRBJ2-1|-|TRBV19
CASSKRGNSEQFF
>TRBJ1-4|-|TRBV9
CASSRLGRFLTNEKLFF
>TRBJ2-7|-|TRBV7-9
CASSPVFMAVSYEQYF
>TRBJ1-5|-|TRBV18
CASSPGQGSYSNQPQHF
>TRBJ2-5|-|TRBV6-1
CASSEFVTEETQYF
>TRBJ2-1|-|TRBV6-4
CASNRGGEQFF
>TRBJ1-1|few|TRBV6-1
CASSGSGAGNTEAFF
>TRBJ2-7|-|TRBV5-6
CASSSTREQYF
>TRBJ1-2|-|TRBV28
CASSTRTGSYGYTF
>TRBJ1-4|few|TRBV7-2
CASSLKSGEKLFF
>TRBJ1-5|-|TRBV5-6
CASSLAGDQPQHF
>TRBJ2-7|-|TRBV6-1
CASSRLAGAYEQYF
>TRBJ1-3|-|TRBV27
CASSSPLYGGLYF
>TRBJ2-2|few|TRBV6-1
CASSEIGGGEDGELFF
>TRBJ2-2|-|TRBV19
CASKSGRELGTGELFF
>TRBJ1-6|-|TRBV11-1
CASSLGGTAASPLHF
>TRBJ2-1|-|TRBV5-4
CASSATGTSGYNEQFF